Shown below are 18 T cell receptor beta chains from a single sample sequenced in a study of blood T cells in healthy people across ages. A sample-barcoded 5' primer and a J-beta primer mix were used in a second PCR of about 6 to 12 cycles. TCRdb reanalysed the 5' RACE reads using MiXCR and keeps one entry per CDR3 protein. The sample has about 600,000 distinct CDR3 sequences, more than 45% seen once. Sequences were obtained from blood. The receptor source for this set is a man aged 80 or over in good health.

This clonotype occurred once. The V gene is TRBV2, the J gene TRBJ2-7, with D unresolved. Matching the DNA end better, TRBJ2-5 makes the J call doubtful. Germline values: CDR1 SNHLY, CDR2 FYNNEI. The CDR3 length is 11 residues. DNA for the CDR3: TGTGCCAGCAGGGAGTTGGAGACCCAGTACTTC. It codes for CASRELETQYF.

The V gene is TRBV12-3 or TRBV12-4, the J gene TRBJ1-4; possibly TRBD1 for D (5 bases). CDR3 length equals 15 residues. The V end lost 6 bases, the J end lost 8 bases, and 19 bases lay between the germline ends. The CDR3 region has the DNA TGTGCCAGCAGCCTTATTGGGGGGGGAAGGGAAAAACTGTTTTTT. It specifies CASSLIGGGREKLFF.

This chain links TRBV29-1 with TRBJ1-1; D uncertain. Deletions cut 2 bases from V and 1 base from J, with 8 bases between. This CDR3 has 13 amino acids. Germline CDR1 is SQVTM and CDR2 is ANQGSEA. CDR3 DNA: TGCAGCGTTGAATTACGGGCGAACACTGAAGCTTTCTTT. Its protein product is CSVELRANTEAFF.

The CDR3 sequence: CASSEYRDYGYTF. DNA for the CDR3: TGCGCCAGCAGTGAGTACCGAGACTATGGCTACACCTTC. The V and J genes are TRBV10-1 and TRBJ1-2; D gene uncertain. Germline V CDR1 and CDR2: WNHNN, SYGVQD (reference sequence). V was cut by 1 base and J by 3 bases, with 6 bases left in between. The CDR3 runs 13 residues.

This clonotype was observed a few times. The chain is built from TRBV20-1 and TRBJ2-7, with 7 bases aligning to TRBD1. CDR1 is DFQATT and CDR2 is SNEGSKA in the germline V gene (reference sequence). Unmatched junction bases numbered 9, after V lost 3 bases and J lost 4 bases. The CDR3 extends over 14 amino acids. In nucleotides, the CDR3 is TGCAGTGCTAGTTACCCGGGACAGTCATACGAGCAGTACTTC. Residues: CSASYPGQSYEQYF.

As concerns this clonotype: Relative to the germline gene, one junction end is altered; a read error may explain this. The CDR3 protein is CASGDGTFSSYEQYF. As DNA, the CDR3 is TGTGCCAGCGGTGATGGGACATTCAGCTCCTACGAGCAGTACTTC. J is TRBJ2-7 and V is TRBV2, with a possible D match to TRBD1 (6 bases). The CDR3 spans 15 residues. CDR1 is SNHLY, CDR2 FYNNEI, per germline.

A few counts support this clonotype. The J gene is TRBJ2-1, the V gene TRBV4-3; 7 positions match TRBD2. Germline CDR1 reads LGHNA; CDR2 reads YSLEER. This CDR3 comprises 16 residues. The J segment lost 7 bases and the V segment lost 0 bases, leaving 9 bases of the junction unmatched. The CDR3 region is CASSQDWRENRNEQFF. For the CDR3, the DNA is TGCGCCAGCAGCCAAGATTGGCGGGAGAATCGGAATGAGCAGTTCTTC.

Written as DNA, the CDR3 is TGTGCCAGCAGCCCCTTCCAGACCCAGTACTTC. Encoded protein: CASSPFQTQYF. This chain joins TRBV7-2 and TRBJ2-5; D not resolved. Trimming took 5 bases from V and 6 from J, leaving 7 bases between them. This CDR3 is built from 11 residues. CDR1 is SGHTA, CDR2 FQGNSA, per germline. Looking up the rest from reference TRBV7-2 and TRBJ2-5 gives the full variable domain: GAGVSQSPSNKVTEKGKDVELRCDPISGHTALYWYRQSLGQGLEFLIYFQGNSAPDKSGLPSDRFSAERTGGSVSTLTIQRTQQEDSAVYLCASSPFQTQYFGPGTRLLVL.

This chain links TRBV28 with TRBJ2-7, with D uncertain. CDR1 and CDR2 (germline): MDHEN, SYDVKM. The V end was cut by 9 bases, the J end by 4 bases, with 10 bases between. The CDR3 has 11 amino acids. The CDR3 DNA reads TGTGCCAGTTGGTCGGGTTACGAGCAGTACTTC. Its protein product is CASWSGYEQYF.

The CDR3 loop reads CASSIHPREMRGYTF. As DNA, the CDR3 is TGTGCCAGCAGCATACACCCCCGGGAGATGCGTGGCTACACCTTC. The chain links TRBV7-2 to TRBJ1-2; no definite D call. Trimming stripped 5 bases from V and 7 bases from J, with 20 bases between. CDR3 length equals 15 residues. Germline lookup yields CDR1 SGHTA and CDR2 FQGNSA.

The CDR3 region is CAWRTLLAGGPGSYNEQFF. In DNA form, the CDR3 reads TGTGCCTGGAGGACCCTTCTAGCGGGAGGGCCCGGCTCCTACAATGAGCAGTTCTTC. The J gene is TRBJ2-1, the V gene TRBV30, with 12 nucleotides matching TRBD2. Per the germline V gene, CDR1 is GTSNPN and CDR2 is SVGIG (reference sequence). The CDR3 extends over 19 amino acids. V shed 3 bases, J shed 0 bases, and the junction held 12 bases outside the gene matches. The entire variable domain, with the rest obtained from reference TRBV30 and TRBJ2-1, is as follows: SQTIHQWPATLVQPVGSPLSLECTVEGTSNPNLYWYRQAAGRGLQLLFYSVGIGQISSEVPQNLSASRPQDRQFILSSKKLLLSDSGFYLCAWRTLLAGGPGSYNEQFFGPGTRLTVL.

V and J are TRBV12-3 or TRBV12-4 and TRBJ1-2, with 11 bases lining up with TRBD1. The V segment lost 6 bases and the J segment 8 bases; nucleotides outside the gene matches: 8. CDR3 size: 14 residues. This chain's CDR3 is CASSLGTGGGGYTF. CDR3 DNA: TGTGCCAGCAGCCTTGGGACAGGGGGTGGGGGCTACACCTTC.

The chain recombines TRBV12-3 or TRBV12-4 with TRBJ2-7; D unresolved. Between the trimmed V and J ends, which lost 2 bases and 2 bases, there was a span of 7 bases. This CDR3 comprises 13 residues. For the CDR3, the DNA is TGTGCCAGCAGTTTACCGCCCACCTACGAGCAGTACTTC. It codes for CASSLPPTYEQYF.

The chain has TRBV20-1 and TRBJ2-7; D not certain. This CDR3 contains 12 residues. V shed 3 bases and J shed 1 base, with 7 bases lying between them. Germline V gene lookup returns CDR1 DFQATT and CDR2 SNEGSKA (reference sequence). The CDR3 coding sequence is TGCAGTGCTAGGACCACTTCCTACGAGCAGTACTTC. This translates into CSARTTSYEQYF.

Note on this clonotype: Possible read error: a much larger clone is one base away. This rearrangement joins TRBV7-9 to TRBJ2-7, with 8 bases aligning to TRBD2. The CDR3 has 15 residues. The V gene's germline CDR1 is SEHNR and CDR2 FQNEAQ (reference sequence). J was trimmed by 5 bases and V by 7 bases; bases with no gene match: 13. CDR3 sequence (DNA): TGTGCCAGCACCGGAAGGGTAGCGGGAACGGACGAGCAGTACTTC. Residues: CASTGRVAGTDEQYF.

The rearrangement links TRBV29-1 to TRBJ2-3; 9 bases agree with TRBD1. CDR3 size: 13 residues. The V and J ends lost 8 bases and 2 bases, in that order; junction bases with no gene match: 5. Germline CDR1 reads SQVTM; CDR2 reads ANQGSEA. Here the CDR3 DNA reads TGCAGCTCCGGGACAGGGACCACAGATACGCAGTATTTT. As protein: CSSGTGTTDTQYF.

This clonotype was recorded a few times. V and J are TRBV12-3 or TRBV12-4 and TRBJ2-3; possibly TRBD1 or TRBD2 for D (6 bases each). There are 13 residues in the CDR3. With 5 bases removed from V and 10 bases from J, the gap between germline ends came to 16 bases. The CDR3 reads CASSRSERGPQYF. CDR3 in DNA: TGTGCCAGCAGTCGGTCCGAACGGGGGCCGCAGTATTTT.

The chain joins TRBV28 to TRBJ1-1, with D possibly matching TRBD1 (6 bases). Trimming cost V 5 bases and J 10 bases, with 17 bases left between them. Per germline, CDR1 MDHEN and CDR2 SYDVKM. This CDR3 region has 13 residues. DNA of the CDR3: TGTGCCAGCAGTGACACAGGGACCGGGCGAGCTTTCTTT. It translates to CASSDTGTGRAFF.